The source of this T cell receptor beta chain is a study of blood T cell repertoires in COVID-19. Looking at the study overall: Sources were T cells, B-cell-depleted T cells, or PBMCs; the material itself was cDNA or gDNA.

Only in-frame clones appear in the TCRdb table, and some are missing; sequencing was by immunoSEQ multiplex PCR. Altogether about 670,000 clones are present, 85% to 90% being singletons, with the ten largest covering 0.2% to 0.3%. The germline V gene has CDR1 SGDLS and CDR2 YYNGEE. The CDR3 consists of 16 residues. V trimming: 4 bases; J trimming: 6 bases; junction bases outside the gene matches: 9. Specimen: peripheral blood. The V gene is TRBV9, the J gene TRBJ2-2, with TRBD1 identical over 10 bases. The clonotype comes from a woman aged 18-30 years with acute or convalescent COVID-19. The CDR3 sequence is CASSPGTGVVAGELFF. DNA of the CDR3: TGTGCCAGCAGCCCTGGGACAGGGGTAGTGGCCGGGGAGCTGTTTTTT.